These 21 T cell receptor beta chains were sequenced from one sample in a study of cytomegalovirus exposure and HLA in healthy donors. Primers included in the PCR were 60 Vbeta and 13 Jbeta primers. Profiled with immunoSEQ multiplex PCR; TCRdb holds only in-frame clones, not every one. The sample has fewer than 250,000 clones, 65% to 75% seen once. Sequenced: PBMCs. The receptor set was obtained from a woman in her 30s in good health and CMV-seronegative.

As for this clone: The conserved closing phenylalanine or tryptophan is absent in this CDR3, likely reflecting a read error. V gene TRBV9 combines with J gene TRBJ2-3; TRBD2 agrees at 7 bases. Trimming at V came to 3 bases and at J to 5 bases, leaving 12 bases not matched to a gene. The CDR3 covers 16 residues. The germline V gene has CDR1 SGDLS and CDR2 YYNGEE. The CDR3 DNA reads TGTGCCAGCAGCGCAGATCTAGCGGCTTACAAAGATACGCAGTATTTG. Encoded protein: CASSADLAAYKDTQYL.

Notes on this clone: The junction differs from germline at one of its ends, possibly a read error. This chain joins TRBV7-7 and TRBJ2-3; 13 bases line up with TRBD2. Germline V CDR1 and CDR2: SSHAT, FNYEAQ (reference sequence). This CDR3 region has 16 residues. CDR3 loop: CASSSGTSGGTDTQYF. In DNA, the CDR3 is TGTGCTAGCAGTTCCGGGACTAGCGGGGGCACAGATACGCAGTATTTT.

The table lists this clone with a few counts. This sequence joins TRBV27 and TRBJ1-5; no reliable D call. The CDR3 length is 16 residues. The ends were cut back, 5 bases at V and 6 bases at J, with 20 bases in the middle. The V gene's germline CDR1 is MNHEY and CDR2 SMNVEV (reference sequence). The CDR3, as DNA: TGTGCCAGCAGTCCGGTTATCTCGGTAGTCGGTCAGCCCCAGCATTTT. As protein: CASSPVISVVGQPQHF.

The V gene is TRBV27, the J gene TRBJ2-1; D is perhaps TRBD2 (6 bases). The germline V gene encodes CDR1 MNHEY and CDR2 SMNVEV (reference sequence). Trimming pared 3 bases from V and 10 bases from J, leaving 13 bases between. This CDR3 comprises 13 residues. CDR3 nucleotide sequence: TGTGCCAGCAGTTTTTGGGGCGGGAAGGAGCAGTTCTTC. This sequence encodes CASSFWGGKEQFF.

This clone was counted only a few times. This sequence joins TRBV12-5 and TRBJ1-2, with 7 positions matching TRBD1. V shed 1 base, J shed 6 bases, and the junction held 11 bases outside the gene matches. Germline V gene sequence: CDR1 LGHNT, CDR2 FRNRAP. The CDR3 consists of 16 residues. This chain's CDR3 is CASGLADVTGEDGYTF. The CDR3, as DNA: TGTGCTAGTGGTTTGGCCGATGTAACAGGGGAAGATGGCTACACCTTC.

This clone was observed a single time. V usage is TRBV7-9 and J usage is TRBJ1-3, with D perhaps matching TRBD1 (5 bases). With 6 bases removed from V and 2 bases from J, the gap between germline ends came to 20 bases. CDR1 and CDR2 (germline): SEHNR, FQNEAQ (reference sequence). The CDR3 is 17 amino acids. For the CDR3, the DNA is TGTGCCAGCAGTCAACCCCCTGGGGCAGCCACTGGAAACACCATATATTTT. Protein sequence: CASSQPPGAATGNTIYF. Together with reference TRBV7-9 and TRBJ1-3, the CDR3 gives the full variable domain: DTGVSQNPRHKITKRGQNVTFRCDPISEHNRLYWYRQTLGQGPEFLTYFQNEAQLEKSRLLSDRFSAERPKGSFSTLEIQRTEQGDSAMYLCASSQPPGAATGNTIYFGEGSWLTVV.

This chain's CDR3 is CASSYLRAAEETQYF. The CDR3 bases are TGTGCCAGCAGTTACCTGAGGGCCGCGGAGGAGACCCAGTACTTC. This rearrangement joins TRBV6-6 to TRBJ2-5, with D perhaps matching TRBD2 (5 bases). The germline CDR1 and CDR2 sequences are MNHNY and SVGAGI (reference sequence). V lost 2 bases, J lost 5 bases, and 15 bases lay in between. This CDR3 has 15 amino acids.

The gene calls are TRBV5-1 and TRBJ2-3; TRBD2 agrees at 10 bases. V was clipped by 5 bases and J by 4 bases; unmatched bases: 28. CDR1 is SGHRS and CDR2 is YFSETQ in the germline V gene. The CDR3 covers 22 residues. The CDR3 nucleotides read TGCGCCAGCAGGCTGGTGGGGGCGAGTCAAACGAGAGCGGGAGGGCCGGCAGATACGCAGTATTTT. Residues: CASRLVGASQTRAGGPADTQYF.

The gene calls are TRBV19 and TRBJ1-4, with 9 positions matching TRBD1. The CDR3 sequence is 16 residues long. Per germline, CDR1 LNHDA and CDR2 SQIVND (reference sequence). V lost 3 bases to trimming and J lost 3 bases; unmatched junction nucleotides: 5. CDR3 amino acids: CASSIGTGLANEKLFF. DNA for the CDR3: TGTGCCAGTAGTATCGGGACAGGGTTGGCTAATGAAAAACTGTTTTTT.

Of note for this clone: Other DNA sequences in this specimen translate into the identical CDR3. The chain recombines TRBV5-1 with TRBJ1-1, with TRBD1 matching 8 bases. This CDR3 comprises 15 residues. V gave up 0 bases and J gave up 2 bases; unmatched junction bases: 3. Germline CDR1 and CDR2: SGHRS and YFSETQ. The CDR3 region has the DNA TGCGCCAGCAGCTTGGGCGGACAGGGAAACACTGAAGCTTTCTTT. Translating gives CASSLGGQGNTEAFF.

This chain links TRBV6-6 with TRBJ2-7, with 11 positions matching TRBD2. CDR1 MNHNY and CDR2 SVGAGI come from the germline V gene (reference sequence). The CDR3 is 16 amino acids. After removal of 5 bases from V and 6 bases from J, the junction contained 12 bases not matched to a gene. As DNA, the CDR3 is TGTGCCAGCAGTGCCCCTAGCGGGAGGTCGGTCGGCGAGCAGTACTTC. Translating gives CASSAPSGRSVGEQYF.

This chain links TRBV4-1 with TRBJ2-1; 8 nucleotides line up with TRBD2. From germline, CDR1 is MGHRA and CDR2 YSYEKL. The CDR3 extends over 13 amino acids. The V gene end was trimmed by 4 bases and the J gene end by 7 bases; junction bases not matched to a gene: 3. CDR3 region: CASSPLAGNEQFF. The CDR3, as DNA: TGCGCCAGCAGCCCTTTAGCGGGAAATGAGCAGTTCTTC.

CDR3 protein: CAWTGGLAADEQYF. The DNA of the CDR3 is TGTGCCTGGACGGGCGGACTAGCGGCGGACGAGCAGTACTTC. The chain employs TRBV30 and TRBJ2-7, with 10 bases identical to TRBD2. The germline V gene encodes CDR1 GTSNPN and CDR2 SVGIG (reference sequence). The CDR3 is 14 amino acids. V shed 4 bases and J 5 bases; nucleotides not matched to a gene: 8.

The chain carries TRBV5-1 and TRBJ2-3; possibly TRBD2 for D (5 bases). This CDR3 spans 13 amino acids. With 0 bases removed from V and 5 bases from J, the gap between germline ends came to 7 bases. CDR1 SGHRS and CDR2 YFSETQ come from the germline V gene. The CDR3 region has the DNA TGCGCCAGCAGCTTGGACGAGGGAGATACGCAGTATTTT. Protein: CASSLDEGDTQYF.

This chain links TRBV6-6 with TRBJ1-4, with 8 bases that match TRBD1. The length of the CDR3 is 12 residues. CDR1 is MNHNY, CDR2 SVGAGI, per germline (reference sequence). J was trimmed by 14 bases and V by 5 bases; bases with no gene match: 7. For the CDR3, the DNA is TGTGCCAGCAGTCCGACAGGGGACGGCCTGTTTTTT. Its protein product is CASSPTGDGLFF.

This clone was picked up a small number of times. The V call is TRBV18, the J call TRBJ1-6, with a weak D call TRBD1 (5 bases). This CDR3 region has 15 residues. V dropped 4 bases and J dropped 3 bases, with 10 bases sitting between them. Germline CDR1 and CDR2: KGHSH and LQKENI. The CDR3 loop reads CASSQTADYNSPLHF. The CDR3 coding sequence is TGTGCCAGCTCACAGACAGCCGACTATAATTCACCCCTCCACTTT.

This clone was observed a handful of times. The chain is built from TRBV7-2 and TRBJ2-1, with TRBD2 matching over 16 bases. Trimming cost V 4 bases and J 5 bases; bases outside gene matches: 5. The length of the CDR3 is 17 residues. Germline assignment: CDR1 SGHTA and CDR2 FQGNSA. CDR3 residues: CASSSPGLAGGHNEQFF. The CDR3 coding sequence is TGTGCCAGCAGCTCGCCGGGACTAGCGGGAGGGCACAATGAGCAGTTCTTC.

V gene TRBV6-5 combines with J gene TRBJ1-5; 8 bases align to TRBD1. V shed 5 bases, J shed 5 bases, and the junction held 8 bases outside the gene matches. Germline CDR1 reads MNHEY; CDR2 reads SVGAGI. This CDR3 has 15 residues. The CDR3 reads CASSQGQGKYQPQHF. CDR3 DNA sequence: TGTGCCAGCAGTCAAGGACAGGGAAAGTATCAGCCCCAGCATTTT.

The chain is built from TRBV10-1 and TRBJ1-2; unclear D gene. Germline V gives CDR1 WNHNN, CDR2 SYGVQD (reference sequence). The CDR3 consists of 13 residues. V lost 0 bases to trimming and J lost 4 bases, with 6 bases between them. This CDR3 reads CASSESGGYGYTF. The CDR3 DNA is TGCGCCAGCAGTGAGTCAGGAGGCTATGGCTACACCTTC.

J is TRBJ2-5 and V is TRBV9; 13 bases match TRBD2. The J call may not be correct, given that the DNA end is closer to TRBJ2-7. Germline loops: CDR1 SGDLS, CDR2 YYNGEE. The CDR3 extends over 15 amino acids. The CDR3 bases are TGTGCCAGCAGCCGGACTAGCGGGAGCTCCTACGAGCAGTACTTC. Translated, it gives CASSRTSGSSYEQYF.

This clone came up a few times. The chain carries TRBV11-1 and TRBJ2-3, with TRBD1 as a possible D gene (5 bases). CDR1 SGHAT and CDR2 FQDESV come from the germline V gene (reference sequence). Trimming removed 5 bases from V and 4 bases from J, with 13 bases in between. The CDR3 has 14 amino acids. CDR3 nucleotides: TGTGCCAGCAGCGCACGCAGGGTTTCAGATACGCAGTATTTT. Amino acid sequence: CASSARRVSDTQYF.